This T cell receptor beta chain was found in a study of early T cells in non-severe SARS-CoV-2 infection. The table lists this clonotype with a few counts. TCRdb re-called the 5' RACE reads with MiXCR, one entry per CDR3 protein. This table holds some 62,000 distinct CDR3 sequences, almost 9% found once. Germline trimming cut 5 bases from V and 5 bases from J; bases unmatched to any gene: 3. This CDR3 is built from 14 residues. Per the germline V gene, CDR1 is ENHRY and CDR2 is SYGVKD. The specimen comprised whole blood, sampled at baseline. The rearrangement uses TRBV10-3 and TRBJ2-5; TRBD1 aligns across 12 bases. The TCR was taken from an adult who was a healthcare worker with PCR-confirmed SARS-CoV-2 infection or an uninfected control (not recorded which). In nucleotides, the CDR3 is TGTGCCATCAGTCGGGACAGGGGGCTGGAGACCCAGTACTTC. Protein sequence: CAISRDRGLETQYF.